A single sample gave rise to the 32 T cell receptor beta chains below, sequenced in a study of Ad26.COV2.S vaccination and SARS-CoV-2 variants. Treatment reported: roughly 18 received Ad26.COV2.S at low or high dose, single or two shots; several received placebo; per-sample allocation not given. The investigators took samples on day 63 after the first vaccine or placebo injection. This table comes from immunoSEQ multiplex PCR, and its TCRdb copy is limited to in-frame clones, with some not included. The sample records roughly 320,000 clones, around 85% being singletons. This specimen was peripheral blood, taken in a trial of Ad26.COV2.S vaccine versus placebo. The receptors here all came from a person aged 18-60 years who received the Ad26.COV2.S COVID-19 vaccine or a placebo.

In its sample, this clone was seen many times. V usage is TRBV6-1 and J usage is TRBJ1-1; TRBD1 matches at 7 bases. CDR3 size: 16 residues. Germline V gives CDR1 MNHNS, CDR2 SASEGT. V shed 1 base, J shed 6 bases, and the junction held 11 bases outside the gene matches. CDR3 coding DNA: TGTGCCAGCAGTGAAGATGAGGGACAGCCATCCGCTGAAGCTTTCTTT. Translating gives CASSEDEGQPSAEAFF.

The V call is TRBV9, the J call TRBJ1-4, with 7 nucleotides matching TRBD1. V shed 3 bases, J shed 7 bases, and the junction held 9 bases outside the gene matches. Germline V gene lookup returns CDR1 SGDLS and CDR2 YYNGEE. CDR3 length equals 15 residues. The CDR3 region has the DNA TGTGCCAGCAGCGATTCGACAGGGAGGGGTGAAAAACTGTTTTTT. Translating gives CASSDSTGRGEKLFF.

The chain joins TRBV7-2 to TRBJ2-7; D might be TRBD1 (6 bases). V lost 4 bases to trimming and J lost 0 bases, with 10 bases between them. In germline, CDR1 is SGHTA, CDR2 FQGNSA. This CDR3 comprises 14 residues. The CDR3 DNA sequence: TGTGCCAGCAGCTCCAACAGGGTCTCCTACGAGCAGTACTTC. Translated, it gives CASSSNRVSYEQYF.

The CDR3 sequence is CASSLARVTQQRANTGELFF. The CDR3 nucleotides are TGTGCCAGCAGCTTAGCGCGGGTGACACAACAACGGGCGAACACCGGGGAGCTGTTTTTT. The V call is TRBV7-8, the J call TRBJ2-2, with D possibly matching TRBD2 (5 bases). The CDR3 runs 20 residues. CDR1 is SGHVS and CDR2 is FQNEAQ in the germline V gene. V was shortened by 0 bases and J by 0 bases, with 20 bases between the two germline ends.

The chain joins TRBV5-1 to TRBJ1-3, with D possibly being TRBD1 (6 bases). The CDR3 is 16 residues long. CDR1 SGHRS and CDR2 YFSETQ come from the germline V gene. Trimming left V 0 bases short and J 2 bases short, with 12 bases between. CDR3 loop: CASSLGYRAAGNTIYF. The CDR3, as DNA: TGCGCCAGCAGCTTGGGGTACAGGGCAGCTGGAAACACCATATATTTT.

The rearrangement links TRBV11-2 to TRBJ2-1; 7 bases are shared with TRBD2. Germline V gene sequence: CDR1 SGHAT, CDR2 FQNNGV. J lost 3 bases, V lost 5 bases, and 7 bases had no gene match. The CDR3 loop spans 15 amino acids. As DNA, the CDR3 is TGTGCCAGCAGCATCGGACTAGTTCTCTACAATGAGCAGTTCTTC. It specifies CASSIGLVLYNEQFF.

Here the CDR3 DNA reads TGTGCCAGTAGTCAAAACAGTGGGAACACTGAAGCTTTCTTT. It specifies CASSQNSGNTEAFF. The rearrangement links TRBV19 to TRBJ1-1, with D unresolved. In germline, CDR1 is LNHDA, CDR2 SQIVND (reference sequence). Trimming stripped 5 bases from V and 1 base from J, with 11 bases between. The CDR3 covers 14 residues.

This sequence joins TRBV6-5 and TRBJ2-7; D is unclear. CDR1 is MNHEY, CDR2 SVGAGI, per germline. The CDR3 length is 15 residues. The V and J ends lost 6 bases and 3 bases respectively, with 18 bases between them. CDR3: CASRPYTSPLYEQYF. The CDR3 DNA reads TGTGCCAGCAGGCCGTATACCTCGCCCCTCTACGAGCAGTACTTC.

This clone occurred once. The CDR3 loop is CASSDDLGGGTDTQYF. CDR3 bases: TGTGCCAGCAGTGACGATCTGGGGGGGGGCACAGATACGCAGTATTTT. This chain uses TRBV2 with TRBJ2-3, with 7 bases matching TRBD2. The ends lost 3 bases at V and 1 base at J; junction bases unmatched: 7. The CDR3 is 16 residues long. Germline V gene lookup returns CDR1 SNHLY and CDR2 FYNNEI.

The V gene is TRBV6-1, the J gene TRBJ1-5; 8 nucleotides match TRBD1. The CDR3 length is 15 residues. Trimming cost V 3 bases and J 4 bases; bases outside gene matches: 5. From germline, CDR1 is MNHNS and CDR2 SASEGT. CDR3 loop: CASSDPGGRNQPQHF. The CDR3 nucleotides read TGTGCCAGCAGTGACCCAGGGGGCCGGAATCAGCCCCAGCATTTT.

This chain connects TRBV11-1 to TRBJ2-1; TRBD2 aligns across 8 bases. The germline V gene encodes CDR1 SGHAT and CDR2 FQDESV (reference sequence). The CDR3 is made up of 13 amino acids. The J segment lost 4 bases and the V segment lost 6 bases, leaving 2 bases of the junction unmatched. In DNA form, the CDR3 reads TGTGCCAGCAGACTAGCGGAATACAATGAGCAGTTCTTC. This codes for CASRLAEYNEQFF.

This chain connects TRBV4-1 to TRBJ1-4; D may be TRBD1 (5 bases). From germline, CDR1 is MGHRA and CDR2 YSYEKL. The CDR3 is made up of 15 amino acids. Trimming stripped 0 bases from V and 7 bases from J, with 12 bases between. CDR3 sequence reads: CASSQDGASGEKLFF. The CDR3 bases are TGCGCCAGCAGCCAAGATGGGGCCTCAGGTGAAAAACTGTTTTTT.

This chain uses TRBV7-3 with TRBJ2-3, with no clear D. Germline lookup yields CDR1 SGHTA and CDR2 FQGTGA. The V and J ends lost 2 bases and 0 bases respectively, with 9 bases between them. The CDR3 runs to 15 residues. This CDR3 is CASSLLFASTDTQYF. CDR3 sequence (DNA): TGTGCCAGCAGCTTACTGTTCGCTAGCACAGATACGCAGTATTTT. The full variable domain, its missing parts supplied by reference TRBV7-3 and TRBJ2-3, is GAGVSQTPSNKVTEKGKYVELRCDPISGHTALYWYRQSLGQGPEFLIYFQGTGAADDSGLPNDRFFAVRPEGSVSTLKIQRTERGDSAVYLCASSLLFASTDTQYFGPGTRLTVL.

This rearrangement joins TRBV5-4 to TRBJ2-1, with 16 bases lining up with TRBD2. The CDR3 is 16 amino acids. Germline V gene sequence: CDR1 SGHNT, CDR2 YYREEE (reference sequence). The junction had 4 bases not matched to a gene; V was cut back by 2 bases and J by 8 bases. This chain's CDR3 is CASSLGTSGGGDEQFF. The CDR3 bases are TGTGCCAGCAGCTTAGGGACTAGCGGGGGGGGCGATGAGCAGTTCTTC. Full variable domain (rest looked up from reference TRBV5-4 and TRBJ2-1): ETGVTQSPTHLIKTRGQQVTLRCSSQSGHNTVSWYQQALGQGPQFIFQYYREEENGRGNFPPRFSGLQFPNYSSELNVNALELDDSALYLCASSLGTSGGGDEQFFGPGTRLTVL.

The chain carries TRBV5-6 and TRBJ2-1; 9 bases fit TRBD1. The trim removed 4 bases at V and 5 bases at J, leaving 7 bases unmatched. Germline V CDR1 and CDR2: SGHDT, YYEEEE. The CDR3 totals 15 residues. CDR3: CASSHRTGVNNEQFF. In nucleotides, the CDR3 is TGTGCCAGCAGCCACCGGACAGGGGTGAACAATGAGCAGTTCTTC.

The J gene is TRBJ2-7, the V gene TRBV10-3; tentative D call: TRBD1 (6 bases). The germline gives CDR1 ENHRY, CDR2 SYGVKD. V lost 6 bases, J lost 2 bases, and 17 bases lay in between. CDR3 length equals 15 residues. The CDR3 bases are TGTGCCATCAGGGAGGACAGAGGGATAGCCTACGAGCAGTACTTC. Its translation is CAIREDRGIAYEQYF.

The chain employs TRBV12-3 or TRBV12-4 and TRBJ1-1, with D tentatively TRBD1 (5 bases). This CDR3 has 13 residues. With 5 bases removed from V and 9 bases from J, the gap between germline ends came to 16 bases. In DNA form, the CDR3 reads TGTGCCAGCAGTGTACAGGATCGTCGGAAAGCTTTCTTT. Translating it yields CASSVQDRRKAFF.

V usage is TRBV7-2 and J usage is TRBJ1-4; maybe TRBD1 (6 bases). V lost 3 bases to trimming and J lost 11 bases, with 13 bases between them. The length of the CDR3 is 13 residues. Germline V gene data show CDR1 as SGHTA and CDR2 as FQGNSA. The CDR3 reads CASSLGGGEKLFF. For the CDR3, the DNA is TGTGCCAGCAGCTTGGGAGGGGGGGAGAAACTGTTTTTT. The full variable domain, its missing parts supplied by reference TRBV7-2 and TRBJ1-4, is GAGVSQSPSNKVTEKGKDVELRCDPISGHTALYWYRQSLGQGLEFLIYFQGNSAPDKSGLPSDRFSAERTGGSVSTLTIQRTQQEDSAVYLCASSLGGGEKLFFGSGTQLSVL.

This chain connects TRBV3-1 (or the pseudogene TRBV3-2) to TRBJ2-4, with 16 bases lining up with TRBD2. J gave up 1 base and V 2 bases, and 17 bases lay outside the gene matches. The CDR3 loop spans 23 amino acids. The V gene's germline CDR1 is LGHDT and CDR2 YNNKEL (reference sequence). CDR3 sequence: CASSQKTASGTSGGAWAKNIQYF. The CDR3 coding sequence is TGTGCCAGCAGCCAAAAAACTGCCTCGGGGACTAGCGGGGGGGCATGGGCCAAAAACATTCAGTACTTC.

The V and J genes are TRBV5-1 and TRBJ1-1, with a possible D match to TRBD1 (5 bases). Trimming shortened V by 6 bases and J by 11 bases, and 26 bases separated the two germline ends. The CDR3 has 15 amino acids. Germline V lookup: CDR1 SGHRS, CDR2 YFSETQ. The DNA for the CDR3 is TGCGCCAGCACGGTCGAGGGCGGGACCGGGGAGAAGGCTTTCTTT. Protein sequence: CASTVEGGTGEKAFF.

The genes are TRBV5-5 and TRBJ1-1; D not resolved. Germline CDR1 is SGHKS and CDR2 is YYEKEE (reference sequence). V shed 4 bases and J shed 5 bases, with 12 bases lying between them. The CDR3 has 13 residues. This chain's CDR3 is CASSLLVDTEAFF. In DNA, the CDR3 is TGTGCCAGCAGCCTGCTTGTGGATACTGAAGCTTTCTTT.

CDR3: CASSLFDSSYGYTF. The CDR3 nucleotides read TGTGCCAGCAGCCTCTTTGACAGTTCCTATGGCTACACCTTC. The genes are TRBV7-2 and TRBJ1-2; TRBD1 might be the D (5 bases). The length of the CDR3 is 14 residues. Germline lookup yields CDR1 SGHTA and CDR2 FQGNSA. Trimming stripped 5 bases from V and 4 bases from J, with 14 bases between.

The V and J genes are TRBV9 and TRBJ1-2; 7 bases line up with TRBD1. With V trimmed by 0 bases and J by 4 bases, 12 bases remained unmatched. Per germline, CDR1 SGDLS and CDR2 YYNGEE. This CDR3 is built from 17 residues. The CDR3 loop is CASSVEGLGGGAYGYTF. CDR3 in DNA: TGTGCCAGCAGCGTAGAAGGATTAGGAGGGGGCGCCTATGGCTACACCTTC.

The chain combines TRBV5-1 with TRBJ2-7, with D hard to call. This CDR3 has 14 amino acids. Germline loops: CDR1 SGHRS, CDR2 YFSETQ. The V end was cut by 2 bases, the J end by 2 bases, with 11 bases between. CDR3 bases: TGCGCCAGCAGCTTAATTGTGTCCACCTACGAGCAGTACTTC. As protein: CASSLIVSTYEQYF.

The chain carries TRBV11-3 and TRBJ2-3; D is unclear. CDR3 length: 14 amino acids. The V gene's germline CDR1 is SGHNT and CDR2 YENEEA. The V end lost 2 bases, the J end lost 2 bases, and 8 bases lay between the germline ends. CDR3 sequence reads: CASSLSQNTDTQYF. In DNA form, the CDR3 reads TGTGCCAGCAGCTTAAGCCAGAACACAGATACGCAGTATTTT.

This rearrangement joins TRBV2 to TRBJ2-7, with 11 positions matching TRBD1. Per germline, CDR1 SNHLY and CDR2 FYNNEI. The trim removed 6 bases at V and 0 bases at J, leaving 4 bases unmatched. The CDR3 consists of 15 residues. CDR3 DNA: TGTGCCAGCAGGATGGACAGGGGGCGCTCCTACGAGCAGTACTTC. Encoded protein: CASRMDRGRSYEQYF.

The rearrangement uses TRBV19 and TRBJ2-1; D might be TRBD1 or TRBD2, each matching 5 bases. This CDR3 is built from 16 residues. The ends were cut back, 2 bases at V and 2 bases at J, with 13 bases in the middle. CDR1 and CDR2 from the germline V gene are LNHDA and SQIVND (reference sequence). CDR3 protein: CASSIPQGEPYNEQFF. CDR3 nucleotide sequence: TGTGCCAGTAGTATACCTCAGGGAGAACCCTACAATGAGCAGTTCTTC. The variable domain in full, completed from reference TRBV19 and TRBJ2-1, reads DGGITQSPKYLFRKEGQNVTLSCEQNLNHDAMYWYRQDPGQGLRLIYYSQIVNDFQKGDIAEGYSVSREKKESFPLTVTSAQKNPTAFYLCASSIPQGEPYNEQFFGPGTRLTVL.

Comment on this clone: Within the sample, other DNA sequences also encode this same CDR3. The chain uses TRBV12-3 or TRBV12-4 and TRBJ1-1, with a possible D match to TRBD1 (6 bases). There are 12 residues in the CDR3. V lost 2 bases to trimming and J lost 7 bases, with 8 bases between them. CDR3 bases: TGTGCCAGCAGTTTAAGGGGGAGTGAAGCTTTCTTT. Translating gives CASSLRGSEAFF.

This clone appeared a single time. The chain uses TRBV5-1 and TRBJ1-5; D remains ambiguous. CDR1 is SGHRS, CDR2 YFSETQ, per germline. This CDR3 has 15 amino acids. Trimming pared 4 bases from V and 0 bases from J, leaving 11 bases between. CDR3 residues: CASSPSGNSNQPQHF. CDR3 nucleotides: TGCGCCAGCAGCCCTAGTGGGAATAGCAATCAGCCCCAGCATTTT.

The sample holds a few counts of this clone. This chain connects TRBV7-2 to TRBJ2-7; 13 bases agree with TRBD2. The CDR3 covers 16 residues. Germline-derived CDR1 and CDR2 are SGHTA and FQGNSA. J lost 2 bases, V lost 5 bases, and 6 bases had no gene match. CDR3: CASSHRTSGGPYEQYF. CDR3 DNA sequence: TGTGCCAGCAGCCACAGGACTAGCGGGGGACCCTACGAGCAGTACTTC. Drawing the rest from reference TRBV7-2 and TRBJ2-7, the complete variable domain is GAGVSQSPSNKVTEKGKDVELRCDPISGHTALYWYRQSLGQGLEFLIYFQGNSAPDKSGLPSDRFSAERTGGSVSTLTIQRTQQEDSAVYLCASSHRTSGGPYEQYFGPGTRLTVT.

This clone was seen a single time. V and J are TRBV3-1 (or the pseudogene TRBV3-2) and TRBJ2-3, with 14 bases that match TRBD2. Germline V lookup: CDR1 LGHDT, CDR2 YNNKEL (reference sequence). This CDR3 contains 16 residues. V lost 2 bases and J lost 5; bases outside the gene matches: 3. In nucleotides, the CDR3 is TGTGCCAGCAGCCAAAAAGGACTAGCGGGGGGAGATACGCAGTATTTT. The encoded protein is CASSQKGLAGGDTQYF.

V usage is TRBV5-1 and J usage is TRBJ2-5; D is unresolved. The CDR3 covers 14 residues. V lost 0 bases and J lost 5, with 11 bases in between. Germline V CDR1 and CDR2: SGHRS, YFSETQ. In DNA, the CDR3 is TGCGCCAGCAGCTTGGAGGGTCGGTCGGAGACCCAGTACTTC. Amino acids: CASSLEGRSETQYF.